The 27 T cell receptor beta chains in this list originate from one sample, sequenced in a study of PD-L1 blockade in urothelial cancer. The data were produced by immunoSEQ multiplex PCR, yet TCRdb's version contains in-frame clones alone and is incomplete. The data hold some 22,000 clones, with about 90% observed a single time. This material consisted of PBMCs, taken around atezolizumab (anti-PD-L1) treatment. The receptors come from a woman between 55 and 75 years old with urothelial cancer.

This chain's CDR3 is CASSRPGQGAGYGYTF. DNA of the CDR3: TGTGCCAGCAGTAGACCGGGACAGGGGGCCGGCTATGGCTACACCTTC. The rearrangement links TRBV28 to TRBJ1-2, with 12 bases that match TRBD1. The CDR3 is 16 amino acids. The ends lost 5 bases at V and 4 bases at J; junction bases unmatched: 8. The germline V gene encodes CDR1 MDHEN and CDR2 SYDVKM.

The CDR3 loop reads CASSRRRDREHNEQFF. The CDR3, as DNA: TGTGCCAGCTCACGTCGCCGGGACAGGGAACACAATGAGCAGTTCTTC. V and J are TRBV18 and TRBJ2-1; TRBD1 matches at 9 bases. V shed 4 bases and J 5 bases; nucleotides not matched to a gene: 9. Germline V gene data show CDR1 as KGHSH and CDR2 as LQKENI. This CDR3 has 16 residues.

This chain links TRBV9 with TRBJ2-7, with 7 bases that match TRBD2. The V gene end was trimmed by 4 bases and the J gene end by 5 bases; junction bases not matched to a gene: 9. From germline, CDR1 is SGDLS and CDR2 YYNGEE. CDR3 length equals 14 residues. CDR3: CASSSAGRGDEQYF. CDR3 nucleotides: TGTGCCAGCAGCTCAGCGGGGAGGGGAGACGAGCAGTACTTC.

This chain connects TRBV5-6 to TRBJ2-7; TRBD2 matches 11 bases. V lost 0 bases and J lost 4; bases outside the gene matches: 9. CDR3 length: 17 amino acids. Germline V CDR1 and CDR2: SGHDT, YYEEEE. CDR3 protein: CASSLGPTSGSIYEQYF. The DNA of the CDR3 is TGTGCCAGCAGCTTGGGACCCACTAGCGGGAGTATATACGAGCAGTACTTC.

The chain employs TRBV5-5 and TRBJ1-2; 7 positions match TRBD1. In germline, CDR1 is SGHKS, CDR2 YYEKEE (reference sequence). The CDR3 loop spans 14 amino acids. V lost 4 bases, J lost 1 base, and 4 bases stayed unmatched. For the CDR3, the DNA is TGTGCCAGCAGCCTGACAGGGTTTAACTATGGCTACACCTTC. This codes for CASSLTGFNYGYTF.

This clone was recorded only once. V is TRBV10-3 and J is TRBJ1-2, with TRBD1 as a possible D gene (5 bases). V was trimmed by 4 bases and J by 5 bases, leaving 14 bases between them. The CDR3 is 14 residues long. Germline V gives CDR1 ENHRY, CDR2 SYGVKD. CDR3 DNA: TGTGCCATCAGTGGGGCGACAGACCTGTATGGCTACACCTTC. This gives the protein CAISGATDLYGYTF.

The genes are TRBV5-5 and TRBJ1-4, with D maybe TRBD1 (6 bases). CDR1 SGHKS and CDR2 YYEKEE come from the germline V gene (reference sequence). Trimming took 4 bases from V and 5 from J, leaving 15 bases between them. This CDR3 spans 15 amino acids. This CDR3 is CASSSPGTRNEKLFF. The CDR3 region has the DNA TGTGCCAGCAGCAGCCCCGGGACAAGGAATGAAAAACTGTTTTTT. Together with reference TRBV5-5 and TRBJ1-4, the CDR3 gives the full variable domain: DAGVTQSPTHLIKTRGQQVTLRCSPISGHKSVSWYQQVLGQGPQFIFQYYEKEERGRGNFPDRFSARQFPNYSSELNVNALLLGDSALYLCASSSPGTRNEKLFFGSGTQLSVL.

V and J are TRBV19 and TRBJ2-7; 13 nucleotides align to TRBD2. V lost 5 bases, J lost 3 bases, and 10 bases stayed unmatched. The CDR3 covers 17 residues. Germline loops: CDR1 LNHDA, CDR2 SQIVND (reference sequence). CDR3 in DNA: TGTGCCAGTAGTGACGGGACTAGCGGGATCTCTCTCTACGAGCAGTACTTC. As protein: CASSDGTSGISLYEQYF.

V gene TRBV5-6 combines with J gene TRBJ1-3; D not certain. CDR3 length: 14 amino acids. Germline assignment: CDR1 SGHDT and CDR2 YYEEEE. Trimming shortened V by 0 bases and J by 0 bases, and 4 bases separated the two germline ends. CDR3 loop: CASSLVSSGNTIYF. CDR3 coding DNA: TGTGCCAGCAGCTTGGTGAGCTCTGGAAACACCATATATTTT.

This clone was counted only a few times. This chain joins TRBV7-9 and TRBJ1-2; TRBD1 matches 9 bases. V dropped 1 base and J dropped 4; count of bases not matched to a gene: 4. This CDR3 spans 15 amino acids. Germline V gene lookup returns CDR1 SEHNR and CDR2 FQNEAQ (reference sequence). The DNA of the CDR3 is TGTGCCAGCAGCTTAGGGACAGGGGTTATCTATGGCTACACCTTC. It codes for CASSLGTGVIYGYTF. The whole variable domain, filled in from reference TRBV7-9 and TRBJ1-2, reads DTGVSQNPRHKITKRGQNVTFRCDPISEHNRLYWYRQTLGQGPEFLTYFQNEAQLEKSRLLSDRFSAERPKGSFSTLEIQRTEQGDSAMYLCASSLGTGVIYGYTFGSGTRLTVV.

As DNA, the CDR3 is TGTGCCAGCAGCAGAGGACTAGCGGGGTCCCAATTGGCCTACAATGAGCAGTTCTTC. Translated: CASSRGLAGSQLAYNEQFF. This chain links TRBV5-4 with TRBJ2-1, with 12 bases identical to TRBD2. The germline gives CDR1 SGHNT, CDR2 YYREEE (reference sequence). The CDR3 is 19 amino acids. With 4 bases clipped from V and 2 bases from J, the junction kept 13 bases outside the gene matches.

The rearrangement joins TRBV2 to TRBJ2-1; 16 bases align to TRBD2. V was pared by 5 bases and J by 1 base, with 8 bases of the junction left unmatched. The CDR3 sequence is 19 residues long. CDR1 is SNHLY and CDR2 is FYNNEI in the germline V gene. The chain's CDR3 is CASSNPGLAGGISYNEQFF. CDR3 coding DNA: TGTGCCAGCAGTAACCCGGGACTAGCGGGAGGGATATCCTACAATGAGCAGTTCTTC.

V and J are TRBV4-3 and TRBJ2-5, with 7 bases that match TRBD1. Looked up from germline, CDR1 is LGHNA and CDR2 is YSLEER. The CDR3 runs to 15 residues. The J segment lost 0 bases and the V segment lost 3 bases, leaving 4 bases of the junction unmatched. Here the CDR3 DNA reads TGCGCCAGCAGCCACTCACAGGGGTACCAAGAGACCCAGTACTTC. It translates to CASSHSQGYQETQYF.

In this sample, this clone turned up once. This chain joins TRBV19 and TRBJ1-1, with D maybe TRBD1 (5 bases). The CDR3 consists of 13 residues. The germline CDR1 and CDR2 sequences are LNHDA and SQIVND (reference sequence). Trimming took off 3 bases at V and 3 bases at J, with 8 bases between the two ends. CDR3 amino acids: CASSMGGYTEAFF. The CDR3 nucleotides are TGTGCCAGTAGTATGGGGGGGTACACTGAAGCTTTCTTT.

The CDR3 DNA follows: TGTGCCAGCAGCGGGGAGACACAGGGGGATCAGCCCCAGCATTTT. Translation gives CASSGETQGDQPQHF. This sequence joins TRBV7-9 and TRBJ1-5, with 8 bases that match TRBD1. Germline V lookup: CDR1 SEHNR, CDR2 FQNEAQ (reference sequence). V lost 5 bases, J lost 5 bases, and 8 bases stayed unmatched. This CDR3 is built from 15 residues.

The chain has TRBV6-1 and TRBJ1-2; maybe TRBD1 (5 bases). Germline V lookup: CDR1 MNHNS, CDR2 SASEGT. The CDR3 is 15 amino acids. Trimming took 3 bases from V and 1 from J, leaving 12 bases between them. This CDR3 reads CASSDQTASNYGYTF. CDR3 bases: TGTGCCAGCAGTGACCAGACAGCAAGTAACTATGGCTACACCTTC.

The chain combines TRBV27 with TRBJ1-4, with D maybe TRBD1 (5 bases). CDR1 MNHEY and CDR2 SMNVEV come from the germline V gene (reference sequence). V lost 2 bases and J lost 4, with 11 bases in between. The CDR3 is made up of 15 amino acids. The DNA for the CDR3 is TGTGCCAGCAGTTTAGGGGGACTTATTAATGAAAAACTGTTTTTT. Protein product: CASSLGGLINEKLFF.

CDR3 sequence (DNA): TGTGCCAGCAGCCAGGAAGAAGCGGGAGGAGGCCACGAGCAGTACTTC. Encoded protein: CASSQEEAGGGHEQYF. The chain is built from TRBV4-2 and TRBJ2-7; 9 bases align to TRBD2. The CDR3 contains 16 residues. Trimming cost V 3 bases and J 5 bases; bases outside gene matches: 11. CDR1 and CDR2 (germline): LGHNA, YNFKEQ.

V is TRBV21-1 and J is TRBJ2-5; the table's D call, TRBD2, was not checked against the DNA. TRBV21-1 is described as a pseudogene. CDR3 length equals 14 residues. The CDR3 bases are TGTGCCAGCAGCAAGGGGCGGGACGGGGAGACCCAGTACTTC. Its protein product is CASSKGRDGETQYF.

The chain has TRBV7-2 and TRBJ2-7; TRBD2 matches 8 bases. The CDR3 contains 17 residues. The V gene end was trimmed by 0 bases and the J gene end by 1 base; junction bases not matched to a gene: 8. Looked up from germline, CDR1 is SGHTA and CDR2 is FQGNSA. The CDR3 reads CASSLATVAGWSYEQYF. DNA of the CDR3: TGTGCCAGCAGCTTAGCCACAGTAGCGGGATGGTCCTACGAGCAGTACTTC.

The V call is TRBV5-1, the J call TRBJ2-6, with 10 bases matching TRBD1. Germline V gene data show CDR1 as SGHRS and CDR2 as YFSETQ. This CDR3 is built from 17 residues. Germline trimming cut 4 bases from V and 0 bases from J; bases unmatched to any gene: 4. CDR3 sequence reads: CASSPGTGASGANVLTF. In nucleotides, the CDR3 is TGCGCCAGCAGCCCCGGGACAGGGGCCTCTGGGGCCAACGTCCTGACTTTC.

The J gene is TRBJ1-1, the V gene TRBV18, with 8 bases matching TRBD1. V shed 1 base, J shed 5 bases, and the junction held 9 bases outside the gene matches. Germline V gene data show CDR1 as KGHSH and CDR2 as LQKENI. The CDR3 loop spans 16 amino acids. DNA of the CDR3: TGTGCCAGCTCACCACTGCGGACAGGGAATAGGACTGAAGCTTTCTTT. This encodes CASSPLRTGNRTEAFF.

The V call is TRBV7-8, the J call TRBJ2-7, with 7 bases aligning to TRBD1. The CDR3 is 17 residues long. Germline V gene lookup returns CDR1 SGHVS and CDR2 FQNEAQ. V lost 1 base and J lost 4; bases outside the gene matches: 13. CDR3 loop: CASSLGRVQGIRYEQYF. CDR3 nucleotides: TGTGCCAGCAGCTTAGGAAGGGTACAGGGGATCCGATACGAGCAGTACTTC.

The chain employs TRBV5-1 and TRBJ2-5; TRBD1 aligns across 7 bases. Trimming cost V 1 base and J 2 bases; bases outside gene matches: 5. This CDR3 spans 15 amino acids. Germline lookup yields CDR1 SGHRS and CDR2 YFSETQ. CDR3 amino acids: CASSLSGQIQETQYF. The CDR3 DNA follows: TGCGCCAGCAGCTTGTCGGGACAGATACAAGAGACCCAGTACTTC.

J is TRBJ2-1 and V is TRBV27; perhaps TRBD2 as D (6 bases). Germline CDR1 is MNHEY and CDR2 is SMNVEV (reference sequence). There are 16 residues in the CDR3. With 2 bases removed from V and 0 bases from J, the gap between germline ends came to 11 bases. The CDR3: CASSLTSLISYNEQFF. As DNA, the CDR3 is TGTGCCAGCAGTTTAACTAGCTTGATCTCCTACAATGAGCAGTTCTTC.

As DNA, the CDR3 is TGTGCCAGCAGCCAGAAACGACAGGGGCATGAAGCTTTCTTT. Translating it yields CASSQKRQGHEAFF. The V gene is TRBV11-3, the J gene TRBJ1-1, with 8 bases aligning to TRBD1. There are 14 residues in the CDR3. Germline V gene data show CDR1 as SGHNT and CDR2 as YENEEA. V lost 5 bases, J lost 7 bases, and 9 bases stayed unmatched.

The rearrangement uses TRBV19 and TRBJ2-6; TRBD2 might be the D (5 bases). The CDR3 spans 18 residues. V shed 2 bases and J shed 0 bases, with 14 bases lying between them. Germline values: CDR1 LNHDA, CDR2 SQIVND (reference sequence). CDR3 sequence: CASSIRLPGGSGANVLTF. The DNA of the CDR3 is TGTGCCAGTAGTATAAGGCTTCCCGGAGGCTCTGGGGCCAACGTCCTGACTTTC.